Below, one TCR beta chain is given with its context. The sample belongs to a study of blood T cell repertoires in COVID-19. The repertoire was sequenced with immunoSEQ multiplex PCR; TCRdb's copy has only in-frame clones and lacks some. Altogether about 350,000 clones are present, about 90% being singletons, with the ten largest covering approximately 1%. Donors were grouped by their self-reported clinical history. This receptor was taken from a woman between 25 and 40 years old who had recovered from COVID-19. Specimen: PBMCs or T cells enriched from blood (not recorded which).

DNA for the CDR3: TGTGCCAGCAGTTACGAGGGCTTGGAAGGCTACACCTTC. This encodes CASSYEGLEGYTF. This chain uses TRBV6-2 or TRBV6-3 with TRBJ1-2; D remains unclear. Germline CDR1 MNHEY, CDR2 SVGEGT. The CDR3 covers 13 residues. The V gene lost 2 bases and the J gene lost 8 bases, with 12 bases spanning the gap.